This T cell receptor beta chain was retrieved from a study of T cell repertoires in ileal Crohn's disease. The V and J ends lost 4 bases and 1 base respectively, with 2 bases between them. Germline CDR1 reads SNHLY; CDR2 reads FYNNEI. The CDR3 contains 11 residues. Profiling relied on immunoSEQ multiplex PCR, and the TCRdb table lists in-frame clones only, not all of them. The top ten clones hold 5.5% to 7% of a sample with about 14,000 clones, approximately 63% of them seen once. Study results and limitations: Sorted CD8 T cells held more high-frequency clones than CD4.

As to this clone: Its antigen is currently unknown.

The gene calls are TRBV2 and TRBJ2-7; D ambiguous. The TCR sequence derives from an adult with Crohn's disease. Material: ileal tissue. The CDR3 here is CASSGSYEQYF. CDR3 nucleotides: TGTGCCAGCAGTGGATCCTACGAGCAGTACTTC. Full variable domain (missing parts from reference TRBV2 and TRBJ2-7): EPEVTQTPSHQVTQMGQEVILRCVPISNHLYFYWYRQILGQKVEFLVSFYNNEISEKSEIFDDQFSVERPDGSNFTLKIRSTKLEDSAMYFCASSGSYEQYFGPGTRLTVT.